Described below is a single T cell receptor (beta chain) sequence and its context. This record comes from a study of blood T cell repertoires in COVID-19. Whole-study context: PBMCs, B-cell-depleted T cells, or T cells provided the cDNA or gDNA that made up the material.

Germline V gives CDR1 SQVTM, CDR2 ANQGSEA. The CDR3 length is 14 residues. V was pared by 0 bases and J by 6 bases, with 7 bases of the junction left unmatched. Original handling: Nucleated cell number was recorded as an estimate derived from reference gene primer amplification. Clones were sequenced by immunoSEQ multiplex PCR, and TCRdb holds only the in-frame ones, with some missing. The V and J calls and clone size are taken from that table; D and trimming were inferred from the DNA. Here the sample spans 390,000 or so clones, around 92% being singletons. The rearrangement uses TRBV29-1 and TRBJ1-1; TRBD1 matches at 7 bases. The sequence derives from a young woman with COVID-19, enrolled during active disease. Sequencing was done on a sample of peripheral blood. The CDR3 loop reads CSVEDLRGRAEAFF. In nucleotides, the CDR3 is TGCAGCGTTGAAGATCTAAGGGGGCGGGCTGAAGCTTTCTTT.